Sequencing of this T cell receptor (beta chain) was carried out in a study of blood T cell repertoires in COVID-19. Study-wide background: Samples of COVID-19 (acute and convalescent) were obtained from the United States, Italy and Spain.

This clone showed up just once. In the original workflow: Reference gene primer amplification in the assay estimated nucleated cell counts. TCRdb keeps only in-frame clones here, not all; method: immunoSEQ multiplex PCR. V and J calls and clone size are copied from that table; D and trimming were computed from the DNA. The sample lists 250,000 or so clones; over 65% were seen once. Sequenced: peripheral blood. The source of this sequence is a woman of 80 years or more with acute or convalescent COVID-19.

The CDR3 loop is CGGGVAEKLFF. DNA for the CDR3: TGCGGTGGGGGGGTTGCTGAAAAACTGTTTTTT. This chain uses TRBV20-1 with TRBJ1-4; D might be TRBD1 (5 bases). CDR1 is DFQATT, CDR2 SNEGSKA, per germline (reference sequence). The length of the CDR3 is 11 residues.